The clone carrying this T cell receptor (beta chain) was seen a handful of times. The entry originates in a study of technical replicates of blood from a handful of donors. The data were produced by immunoSEQ multiplex PCR, yet TCRdb's version contains in-frame clones alone and is incomplete. Among about 75,000 clones listed, about 90% were seen once. V shed 2 bases, J shed 0 bases, and the junction held 3 bases outside the gene matches. The germline gives CDR1 SGHAT, CDR2 FQNNGV. The CDR3 is 16 residues long. The sequenced sample was T cells isolated from PBMCs. The genes are TRBV11-2 and TRBJ2-2; 7 bases are a match to TRBD1. The sequence was collected from a human donor in good health. CDR3 sequence: CASSLRGTANTGELFF. The CDR3 DNA sequence: TGTGCCAGCAGCTTAAGAGGGACAGCGAACACCGGGGAGCTGTTTTTT.